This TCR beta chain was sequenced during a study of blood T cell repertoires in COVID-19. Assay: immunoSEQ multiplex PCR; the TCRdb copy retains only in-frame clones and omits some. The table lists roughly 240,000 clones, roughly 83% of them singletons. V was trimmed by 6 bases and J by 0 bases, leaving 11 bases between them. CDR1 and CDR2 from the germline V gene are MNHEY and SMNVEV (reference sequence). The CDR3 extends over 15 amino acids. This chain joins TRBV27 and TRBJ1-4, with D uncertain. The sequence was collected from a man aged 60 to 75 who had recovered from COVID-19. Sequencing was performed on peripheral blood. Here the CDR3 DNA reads TGTGCCAGCAGGGCCAGAGGCGCAACTAATGAAAAACTGTTTTTT. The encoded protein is CASRARGATNEKLFF.